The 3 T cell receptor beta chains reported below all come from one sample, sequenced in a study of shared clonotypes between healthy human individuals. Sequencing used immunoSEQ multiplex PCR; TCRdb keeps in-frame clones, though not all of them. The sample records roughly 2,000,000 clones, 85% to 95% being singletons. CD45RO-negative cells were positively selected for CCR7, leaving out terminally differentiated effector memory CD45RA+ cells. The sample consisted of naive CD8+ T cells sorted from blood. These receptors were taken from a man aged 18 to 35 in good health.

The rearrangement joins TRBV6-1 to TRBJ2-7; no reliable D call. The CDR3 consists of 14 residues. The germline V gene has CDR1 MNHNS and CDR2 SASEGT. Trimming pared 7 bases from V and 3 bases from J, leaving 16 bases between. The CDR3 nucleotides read TGTGCCAGCAAATCCCGACAACCTAACTACGAGCAGTACTTC. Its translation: CASKSRQPNYEQYF.

The CDR3 DNA follows: TGTGCCAGCAGCTTAAAACTAGCGGGAGGGTTGAGGGAGACCCAGTACTTC. Residues: CASSLKLAGGLRETQYF. The rearrangement joins TRBV7-2 to TRBJ2-5; TRBD2 matches 13 bases. V was pared by 2 bases and J by 5 bases, with 8 bases of the junction left unmatched. This CDR3 is 17 amino acids long. Per germline, CDR1 SGHTA and CDR2 FQGNSA.

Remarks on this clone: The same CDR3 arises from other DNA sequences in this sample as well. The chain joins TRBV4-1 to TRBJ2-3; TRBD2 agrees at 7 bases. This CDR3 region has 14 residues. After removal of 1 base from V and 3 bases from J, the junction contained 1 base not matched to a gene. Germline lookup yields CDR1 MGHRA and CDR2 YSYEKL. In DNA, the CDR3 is TGCGCCAGCAGCCAAGGGGGGGGTACAGATACGCAGTATTTT. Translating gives CASSQGGGTDTQYF.